This TCR beta chain came from a study of tumor and adjacent non-tumor tissue in lung cancer. The library came from three nested PCR rounds adapted from ARM-PCR protocols. TCRdb recomputed calls from the multiplex PCR reads with MiXCR, one row per CDR3 protein. In the table there are about 75,000 distinct CDR3 sequences, around 74% of which are singletons. Comment on this clonotype: Antigen: not known. The junction departs from the called germline gene at one end, perhaps through a read error.

No cell sorting was done before RNA was extracted from the tissue. Study-wide results and limits: Normal lung showed higher cumulative top 100 clone frequency than tumor.

The sequence came from a woman aged 45-65 years with non-small cell lung cancer. Sequenced input: lung tumor tissue.

The CDR3 nucleotides are TGTACCAGCAGCCTAGACGCCGCGGGGCGCAGCTCCTACAATGAGCAGTTCTTC. As protein: CTSSLDAAGRSSYNEQFF. The chain recombines TRBV4-2 with TRBJ2-1; tentative D call: TRBD2 (6 bases). Germline-derived CDR1 and CDR2 are LGHNA and YNFKEQ. The CDR3 has 18 amino acids.